Listed here are 23 T cell receptor beta chains from one sample, sequenced in a study of blood T cell repertoires in COVID-19. The assay was immunoSEQ multiplex PCR, and TCRdb's table has in-frame clones only and misses some. The sample holds a few hundred thousand clones, 82% seen once. The specimen sequenced was PBMCs or T cells enriched from blood (not recorded which). Every receptor here comes from a woman between 55 and 75 years old who had recovered from COVID-19.

The chain combines TRBV24-1 with TRBJ2-1, with D maybe TRBD2 (6 bases). Germline CDR1 reads KGHDR; CDR2 reads SFDVKD. The V gene lost 3 bases and the J gene lost 11 bases, with 7 bases spanning the gap. The CDR3 spans 11 residues. In DNA form, the CDR3 reads TGTGCCACCAGTGATACTAGCAAGCAGTTCTTC. Amino acids: CATSDTSKQFF.

J is TRBJ2-3 and V is TRBV4-3; D is possibly TRBD2 (5 bases). V dropped 4 bases and J dropped 8 bases, with 13 bases sitting between them. The CDR3 loop spans 13 amino acids. Per germline, CDR1 LGHNA and CDR2 YSLEER. The DNA of the CDR3 is TGCGCCAGCAGCCTCACACAACGGGGTACGCAGTATTTT. This translates into CASSLTQRGTQYF.

This clone was counted once. The chain joins TRBV27 to TRBJ1-6; D is perhaps TRBD1 (5 bases). Germline V gene lookup returns CDR1 MNHEY and CDR2 SMNVEV (reference sequence). Trimming stripped 1 base from V and 8 bases from J, with 6 bases between. This CDR3 is 13 amino acids long. This CDR3 reads CASSLFRDSPLHF. CDR3 in DNA: TGTGCCAGCAGTTTATTCAGGGATTCACCCCTCCACTTT.

This chain connects TRBV2 to TRBJ2-5; TRBD1 matches at 8 bases. Germline CDR1 SNHLY, CDR2 FYNNEI. V shed 3 bases, J shed 1 base, and the junction held 4 bases outside the gene matches. This CDR3 contains 15 residues. Here the CDR3 reads CASSDRGPIQETQYF. The CDR3 DNA sequence: TGTGCCAGCAGTGACAGGGGGCCTATCCAAGAGACCCAGTACTTC.

This chain links TRBV19 with TRBJ1-2, with D unclear. This CDR3 is 14 amino acids long. V lost 2 bases and J 4 bases, leaving 11 bases between the germline ends. The V gene's germline CDR1 is LNHDA and CDR2 SQIVND (reference sequence). The DNA for the CDR3 is TGTGCCAGTAGTATACTACAGTCAATCTATGGCTACACCTTC. This encodes CASSILQSIYGYTF.

This chain joins TRBV28 and TRBJ1-4, with 7 bases matching TRBD1. V was clipped by 4 bases and J by 5 bases; unmatched bases: 10. The germline CDR1 and CDR2 sequences are MDHEN and SYDVKM. The CDR3 covers 16 residues. As DNA, the CDR3 is TGTGCCAGCAGTTCTGAGGGGGCGGGAGGAAATGAAAAACTGTTTTTT. Translating gives CASSSEGAGGNEKLFF.

This sequence joins TRBV7-9 and TRBJ2-4, with unresolved D. V was shortened by 10 bases and J by 9 bases, with 16 bases between the two germline ends. Per the germline V gene, CDR1 is SEHNR and CDR2 is FQNEAQ (reference sequence). The CDR3 covers 12 residues. In DNA form, the CDR3 reads TGTGCCATCGGAGATGAAACAAGCATTCAGTACTTC. The encoded protein is CAIGDETSIQYF.

Note on this clone: This sample includes further DNA sequences coding for the same CDR3. J is TRBJ1-1 and V is TRBV5-1; 8 nucleotides line up with TRBD1. CDR3 length: 15 amino acids. Germline V gene lookup returns CDR1 SGHRS and CDR2 YFSETQ. V lost 0 bases, J lost 3 bases, and 4 bases stayed unmatched. The CDR3 loop reads CASSLGGQGDTEAFF. As DNA, the CDR3 is TGCGCCAGCAGCTTGGGAGGACAGGGAGACACTGAAGCTTTCTTT.

The genes are TRBV21-1 and TRBJ2-3; the table names TRBD2, a call not compared with the DNA. TRBV21-1 is classified as a pseudogene. The CDR3 runs 19 residues. The CDR3: CASSKRRTSGGFSTDTQYF. CDR3 in DNA: TGTGCCAGCAGCAAGCGGAGGACTAGCGGGGGATTTAGCACAGATACGCAGTATTTT.

This clone occurred a few times. The V and J genes are TRBV6-5 and TRBJ1-2; 7 nucleotides match TRBD1. Germline V gene data show CDR1 as MNHEY and CDR2 as SVGAGI. V was pared by 11 bases and J by 7 bases, with 13 bases of the junction left unmatched. This CDR3 has 13 amino acids. The chain's CDR3 is CASETGENGGYTF. The CDR3 DNA follows: TGTGCCTCTGAAACAGGGGAGAACGGTGGCTACACCTTC.

The genes are TRBV9 and TRBJ1-4; unclear D gene. The CDR3 covers 15 residues. The V and J ends lost 0 bases and 5 bases respectively, with 11 bases between them. Germline loops: CDR1 SGDLS, CDR2 YYNGEE. CDR3 protein: CASSVGFGVNEKLFF. The CDR3, as DNA: TGTGCCAGCAGCGTAGGATTCGGGGTGAATGAAAAACTGTTTTTT.

The chain has TRBV28 and TRBJ1-1, with TRBD1 matching over 11 bases. Germline V gives CDR1 MDHEN, CDR2 SYDVKM. Trimming cost V 6 bases and J 2 bases; bases outside gene matches: 2. This CDR3 region has 14 residues. The CDR3 region is CASSGQGANTEAFF. In DNA, the CDR3 is TGTGCCAGCAGCGGACAGGGGGCCAACACTGAAGCTTTCTTT. The whole variable domain, remainder taken from reference TRBV28 and TRBJ1-1, is DVKVTQSSRYLVKRTGEKVFLECVQDMDHENMFWYRQDPGLGLRLIYFSYDVKMKEKGDIPEGYSVSREKKERFSLILESASTNQTSMYLCASSGQGANTEAFFGQGTRLTVV.

Here the CDR3 DNA reads TGCGCCAGCAGTCAAGGGAACAGGGGGCGCGACCCAAACATTCAGTACTTC. Residues: CASSQGNRGRDPNIQYF. This chain uses TRBV23-1 with TRBJ2-4; 9 bases align to TRBD1. TRBV23-1 is noted as an ORF with a role that remains uncertain. V gave up 2 bases and J gave up 6 bases; unmatched junction bases: 11. The CDR3 runs to 17 residues.

V is TRBV10-2 and J is TRBJ2-7; D possibly corresponds to TRBD2 (6 bases). Germline V gene lookup returns CDR1 WSHSY and CDR2 SAAADI. The CDR3 length is 16 residues. Trimming shortened V by 6 bases and J by 3 bases, and 21 bases separated the two germline ends. The chain's CDR3 is CASSTSNRDLHYEQYF. The DNA for the CDR3 is TGCGCCAGCAGCACTAGCAACCGGGACCTCCACTACGAGCAGTACTTC.

The chain uses TRBV3-1 (or the pseudogene TRBV3-2) and TRBJ2-1; 10 bases align to TRBD2. The CDR3 covers 17 residues. Trimming cost V 0 bases and J 7 bases; bases outside gene matches: 9. Germline V lookup: CDR1 LGHDT, CDR2 YNNKEL (reference sequence). CDR3 nucleotides: TGTGCCAGCAGCCAAGAGGTTACTAGCGGGAAGGTAAATGAGCAGTTCTTC. This encodes CASSQEVTSGKVNEQFF.

The chain carries TRBV11-2 and TRBJ2-1; 13 bases are shared with TRBD2. CDR1 and CDR2 (germline): SGHAT, FQNNGV. This CDR3 is built from 16 residues. V trimming: 3 bases; J trimming: 9 bases; junction bases outside the gene matches: 8. The CDR3 region is CASSFPTSGGLGEQFF. CDR3 DNA sequence: TGTGCCAGCAGCTTCCCGACTAGCGGGGGGTTGGGTGAGCAGTTCTTC.

The chain links TRBV6-1 to TRBJ1-2; 9 nucleotides align to TRBD1. The CDR3 totals 17 residues. With 2 bases clipped from V and 7 bases from J, the junction kept 14 bases outside the gene matches. The germline V gene has CDR1 MNHNS and CDR2 SASEGT. The CDR3 nucleotides read TGTGCCAGCAGTGAACGGTTGGGACAGGGATTATCTGGTGGCTACACCTTC. Encoded protein: CASSERLGQGLSGGYTF.

The V gene is TRBV27, the J gene TRBJ2-2; 9 bases align to TRBD2. Unmatched junction bases numbered 10, after V lost 4 bases and J lost 1 base. From germline, CDR1 is MNHEY and CDR2 SMNVEV (reference sequence). The CDR3 is made up of 18 amino acids. In DNA, the CDR3 is TGTGCCAGCAGTTCCCGACAACCGACTAGCGGGAACACCGGGGAGCTGTTTTTT. Translated: CASSSRQPTSGNTGELFF.

This chain uses TRBV7-3 with TRBJ1-1; the D is unclear. This CDR3 has 13 residues. V shed 5 bases and J shed 4 bases, with 11 bases lying between them. Per germline, CDR1 SGHTA and CDR2 FQGTGA. In DNA, the CDR3 is TGTGCCAGCAGCGAGGCCCGACGCACTGAAGCTTTCTTT. It codes for CASSEARRTEAFF.

This clone was seen just once. V usage is TRBV24-1 and J usage is TRBJ2-1; 8 bases agree with TRBD1. The germline V gene has CDR1 KGHDR and CDR2 SFDVKD. Trimming removed 12 bases from V and 3 bases from J; junction bases left unmatched: 9. The CDR3 is 14 residues long. CDR3 sequence reads: CASPLDRGYNEQFF. The DNA for the CDR3 is TGTGCCTCACCCCTCGACAGGGGCTACAATGAGCAGTTCTTC.

V and J are TRBV4-3 and TRBJ2-2, with 7 positions matching TRBD1. The CDR3 sequence is 15 residues long. CDR1 is LGHNA, CDR2 YSLEER, per germline. After removal of 1 base from V and 3 bases from J, the junction contained 2 bases not matched to a gene. The chain's CDR3 is CASSQGTGHTGELFF. The DNA for the CDR3 is TGCGCCAGCAGCCAAGGGACAGGACACACCGGGGAGCTGTTTTTT.

The chain couples TRBV5-4 to TRBJ1-1; 8 nucleotides line up with TRBD1. The germline V gene encodes CDR1 SGHNT and CDR2 YYREEE (reference sequence). The V gene end was trimmed by 4 bases and the J gene end by 4 bases; junction bases not matched to a gene: 9. The CDR3 extends over 15 amino acids. As DNA, the CDR3 is TGTGCCAGCAGCGGCCCCGGACAGGGAAGCACTGAAGCTTTCTTT. Translated, it gives CASSGPGQGSTEAFF.

The chain joins TRBV11-2 to TRBJ1-1; possibly TRBD1 for D (6 bases). Per the germline V gene, CDR1 is SGHAT and CDR2 is FQNNGV. The length of the CDR3 is 15 residues. The V and J ends lost 2 bases and 3 bases respectively, with 13 bases between them. In DNA, the CDR3 is TGTGCCAGCAGCTTACGGGGGGCTACGTACACTGAAGCTTTCTTT. It is translated as CASSLRGATYTEAFF.